Each of the 6 T cell receptor beta chains below was sequenced from the same sample in a study of Graves' ophthalmopathy and Graves' hyperthyroidism. As the template, RNA transcripts were used to amplify TCR beta CDR3 regions. HTBI primers primed a first-round RT-PCR, and a second-round multiplex PCR followed. Via MiXCR, TCRdb re-called the multiplex PCR reads, giving one row per CDR3 protein. The table includes 300,000 to 350,000 distinct CDR3 sequences, around a sixth detected once. The sample taken for sequencing was peripheral blood. The receptor set was obtained from an adult man with Graves' ophthalmopathy.

This clonotype was seen many times. The V gene is TRBV6-2 or TRBV6-3, the J gene TRBJ1-1, with 12 positions matching TRBD1. Trimming cost V 4 bases and J 1 base; bases outside gene matches: 10. Germline loops: CDR1 MNHEY, CDR2 SVGEGT. The CDR3 consists of 18 residues. The DNA of the CDR3 is TGTGCCAGCAGTTCGTCCCGGGACAGGGGGCGGGGGAACACTGAAGCTTTCTTT. Amino acids: CASSSSRDRGRGNTEAFF.

At least ten counts were recorded for this clonotype. V usage is TRBV6-2 or TRBV6-3 and J usage is TRBJ2-7, with 7 bases lining up with TRBD2. V was pared by 5 bases and J by 6 bases, with 13 bases of the junction left unmatched. Germline loops: CDR1 MNHEY, CDR2 SVGEGT. The CDR3 extends over 15 amino acids. This CDR3 is CASSPSGKLLTEQYF. The DNA of the CDR3 is TGTGCCAGCAGTCCCAGCGGGAAATTACTTACCGAGCAGTACTTC.

About this clonotype: A junction boundary mismatches the germline segment, possibly from a read error. This chain links TRBV20-1 with TRBJ2-2; D is possibly TRBD2 (5 bases). The CDR3 is 12 amino acids. Germline V gives CDR1 DFQATT, CDR2 SNEGSKA (reference sequence). The CDR3 reads CSARRNTGELYF. In DNA form, the CDR3 reads TGCAGTGCTCGGCGGAACACCGGGGAGCTGTATTTT.

The sample holds a few counts of this clonotype. Without the conserved terminal phenylalanine or tryptophan, this CDR3 likely stems from a read error. The DNA is omitted, as the CDR3 cannot be located on it reliably, and the CDR3 follows TCRdb's listing. The CDR3 here is CASSMPGQGI. V gene TRBV7-9 combines with J gene TRBJ2-7; the table's D call, TRBD1, was not checked against the DNA. The V gene's germline CDR1 is SEHNR and CDR2 FQNEAQ (reference sequence). The CDR3 totals 10 residues, both ends included.

This clonotype was observed many times. V and J are TRBV20-1 and TRBJ1-2; 7 positions match TRBD1. The CDR3 is 14 residues long. Per germline, CDR1 DFQATT and CDR2 SNEGSKA (reference sequence). J lost 8 bases, V lost 0 bases, and 9 bases had no gene match. In nucleotides, the CDR3 is TGCAGTGCTAGAGATATCACAGGGGCCCCGGGCTACACCTTC. It yields the protein CSARDITGAPGYTF.

As to this clonotype: A single base separates this from a much larger clone, so it may be a read error. Since the CDR3 does not end with the conserved phenylalanine or tryptophan, this likely comes from a read error. The V and J genes are TRBV6-4 and TRBJ1-5, with unresolved D. The length of the CDR3 is 15 residues. V was shortened by 4 bases and J by 2 bases, with 12 bases between the two germline ends. Germline V gene lookup returns CDR1 MRHNA and CDR2 SNTAGT. CDR3 amino acids: CASSGRGSGNQPQHL. The DNA of the CDR3 is TGTGCCAGCAGTGGGCGGGGAAGCGGCAATCAGCCCCAGCATCTT.